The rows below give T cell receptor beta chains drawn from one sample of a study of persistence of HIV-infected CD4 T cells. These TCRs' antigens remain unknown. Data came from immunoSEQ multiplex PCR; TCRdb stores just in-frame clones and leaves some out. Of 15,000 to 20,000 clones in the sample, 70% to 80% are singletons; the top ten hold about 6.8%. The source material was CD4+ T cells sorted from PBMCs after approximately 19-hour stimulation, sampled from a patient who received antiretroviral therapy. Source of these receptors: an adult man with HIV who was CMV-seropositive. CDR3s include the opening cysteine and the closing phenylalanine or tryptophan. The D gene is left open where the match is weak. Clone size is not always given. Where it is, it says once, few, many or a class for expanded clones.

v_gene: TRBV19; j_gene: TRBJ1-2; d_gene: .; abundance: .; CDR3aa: CASMGVRDGYTF; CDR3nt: TGTGCCAGTATGGGGGTACGGGATGGCTACACCTTC
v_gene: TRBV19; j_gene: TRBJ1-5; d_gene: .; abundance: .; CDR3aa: CASSMGMRLHQPQHF; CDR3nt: TGTGCCAGTAGTATGGGGATGAGGTTGCATCAGCCCCAGCATTTT
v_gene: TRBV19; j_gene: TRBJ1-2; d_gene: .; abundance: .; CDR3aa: CASSIDLTPGGYGYTF; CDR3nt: TGTGCCAGTAGTATAGACCTAACACCCGGGGGCTATGGCTACACCTTC
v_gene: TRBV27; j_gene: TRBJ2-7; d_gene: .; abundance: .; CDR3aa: CASSYLPGEYEQYF; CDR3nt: TGTGCCAGCAGTTATCTCCCGGGGGAATACGAGCAGTACTTC
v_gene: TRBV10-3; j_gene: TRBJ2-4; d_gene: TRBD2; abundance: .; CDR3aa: CATGVGSGAKNIQYF; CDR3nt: TGTGCCACCGGGGTGGGTAGCGGGGCCAAAAACATTCAGTACTTC
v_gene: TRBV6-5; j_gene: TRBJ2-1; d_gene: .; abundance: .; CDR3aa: CASTRTGSYNEQFF; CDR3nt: TGTGCCAGCACCAGGACCGGATCCTACAATGAGCAGTTCTTC
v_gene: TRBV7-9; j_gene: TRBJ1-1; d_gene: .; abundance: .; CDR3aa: CASSWEARTEAFF; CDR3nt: TGTGCCAGCAGCTGGGAGGCTCGCACTGAAGCTTTCTTT
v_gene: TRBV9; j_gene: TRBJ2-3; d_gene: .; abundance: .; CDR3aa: CASSGGSRVTDTQYF; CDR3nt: TGTGCCAGCAGCGGGGGTAGTCGCGTGACAGATACGCAGTATTTT
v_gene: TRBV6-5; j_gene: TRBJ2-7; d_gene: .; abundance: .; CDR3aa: CASSSLIDSYEQYF; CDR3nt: TGTGCCAGCAGTTCCCTCATAGACTCCTACGAGCAGTACTTC
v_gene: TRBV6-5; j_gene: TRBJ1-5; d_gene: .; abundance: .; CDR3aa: CASSSGQDNQPQHF; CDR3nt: TGTGCCAGCAGTTCGGGACAAGACAATCAGCCCCAGCATTTT
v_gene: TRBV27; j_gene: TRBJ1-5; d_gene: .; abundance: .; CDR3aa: CASGSHLEGQPQHF; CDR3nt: TGTGCCAGCGGGTCGCACCTGGAGGGTCAGCCCCAGCATTTT
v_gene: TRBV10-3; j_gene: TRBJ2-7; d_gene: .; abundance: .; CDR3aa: CAIQGSGYEQYF; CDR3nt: TGTGCCATCCAGGGGTCTGGGTACGAGCAGTACTTC
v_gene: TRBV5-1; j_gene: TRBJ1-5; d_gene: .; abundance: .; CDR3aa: CASSKDGALNQPQHF; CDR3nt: TGCGCCAGCAGCAAGGACGGGGCCCTCAATCAGCCCCAGCATTTT
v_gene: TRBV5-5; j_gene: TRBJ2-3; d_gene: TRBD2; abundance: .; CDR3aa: CASTLRTSGGIGTDTQYF; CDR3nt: TGTGCCAGCACCCTTAGGACTAGCGGGGGGATAGGCACAGATACGCAGTATTTT
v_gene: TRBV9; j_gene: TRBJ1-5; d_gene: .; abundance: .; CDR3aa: CASSVTFDQPQHF; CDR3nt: TGTGCCAGCAGCGTGACGTTCGATCAGCCCCAGCATTTT
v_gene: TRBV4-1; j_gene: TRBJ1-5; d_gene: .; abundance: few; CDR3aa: CASSQDGFGGNQPQHF; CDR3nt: TGCGCCAGCAGCCAAGATGGGTTCGGAGGAAATCAGCCCCAGCATTTT
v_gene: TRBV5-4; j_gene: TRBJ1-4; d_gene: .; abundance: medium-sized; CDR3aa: CASSFGQGRNEKLFF; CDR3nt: TGTGCCAGCAGCTTCGGCCAGGGGAGAAATGAAAAACTGTTTTTT
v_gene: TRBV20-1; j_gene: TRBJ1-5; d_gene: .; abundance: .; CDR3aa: CSASRGAINQPQHF; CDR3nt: TGCAGTGCTAGTCGAGGGGCCATCAATCAGCCCCAGCATTTT
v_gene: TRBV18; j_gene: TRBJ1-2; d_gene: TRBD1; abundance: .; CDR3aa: CASSPAGTGGLRNYGYTF; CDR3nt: TGTGCCAGCTCACCGGCCGGGACAGGGGGCCTTAGGAACTATGGCTACACCTTC
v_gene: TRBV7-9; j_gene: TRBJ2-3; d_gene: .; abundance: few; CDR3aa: CASSLAMGSTDTQYF; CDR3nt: TGTGCCAGCAGCTTAGCGATGGGATCCACAGATACGCAGTATTTT
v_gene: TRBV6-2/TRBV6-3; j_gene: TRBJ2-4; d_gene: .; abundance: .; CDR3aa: CASSYLGPSETLAKNIQYF; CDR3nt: TGTGCCAGCAGTTACTTAGGGCCCTCAGAGACACTAGCCAAAAACATTCAGTACTTC
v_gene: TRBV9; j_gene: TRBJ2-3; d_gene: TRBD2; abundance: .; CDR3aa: CASSRRGASTDTQYF; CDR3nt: TGTGCCAGCAGCCGGCGGGGGGCGAGCACAGATACGCAGTATTTT
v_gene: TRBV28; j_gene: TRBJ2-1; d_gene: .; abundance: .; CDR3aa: CASSALRGAESYNEQFF; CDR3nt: TGTGCCAGCAGTGCCTTGAGGGGGGCAGAATCCTACAATGAGCAGTTCTTC
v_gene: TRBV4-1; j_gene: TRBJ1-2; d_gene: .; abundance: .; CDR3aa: CASSQGEGRLGYGYTF; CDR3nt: TGCGCCAGCAGCCAAGGGGAAGGGAGACTAGGCTATGGCTACACCTTC
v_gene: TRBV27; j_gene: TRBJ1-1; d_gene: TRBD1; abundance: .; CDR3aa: CASSPRAGGNTEAFF; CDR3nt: TGTGCCAGCAGTCCCCGGGCAGGGGGGAACACTGAAGCTTTCTTT
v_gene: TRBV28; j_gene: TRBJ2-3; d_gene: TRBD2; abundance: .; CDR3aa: CASSSVGRRGSSTDTQYF; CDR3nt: TGTGCCAGCAGTTCGGTCGGTAGGCGGGGGTCTTCCACAGATACGCAGTATTTT
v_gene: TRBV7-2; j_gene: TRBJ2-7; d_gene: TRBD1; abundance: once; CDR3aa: CASSSRTGVNYEQYF; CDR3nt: TGTGCCAGCAGCTCCCGGACAGGGGTCAACTACGAGCAGTACTTC
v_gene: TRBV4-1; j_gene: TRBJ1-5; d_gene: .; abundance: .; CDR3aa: CASSQDYGRVERPQHF; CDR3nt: TGCGCCAGCAGCCAAGACTATGGGAGGGTAGAGAGGCCCCAGCATTTT